The 29 T cell receptor beta chains below all came from one sample that was sequenced in a study of T cell repertoires in cytomegalovirus infection. MiXCR, applied by TCRdb to the reads, yields one record per CDR3 protein. The repertoire holds about 100,000 distinct CDR3 sequences, with 16% as singletons. The specimen sequenced was PBMCs. Receptor source: a human donor in good health (CMV status not recorded). Some clones in this sample may be carry-over from other donors' samples.

There are a few counts of this clonotype. The chain carries TRBV6-1 and TRBJ1-6; 8 nucleotides match TRBD1. V was clipped by 4 bases and J by 9 bases; unmatched bases: 11. This CDR3 is 16 amino acids long. The germline gives CDR1 MNHNS, CDR2 SASEGT. The CDR3 loop is CASSGLGQVDGSPLHF. CDR3 nucleotide sequence: TGTGCCAGCAGTGGGCTGGGACAGGTAGACGGTTCACCCCTCCACTTT.

Note on this clonotype: The junction departs from germline at one end; a sequencing error may be responsible. The chain recombines TRBV7-8 with TRBJ1-1; no definite D call. Germline assignment: CDR1 SGHVS and CDR2 FQNEAQ. The CDR3 has 12 residues. For the CDR3, the DNA is TGTGCCAGCAGATTACGCGACACGGAAGCTTTCTTT. Translated, it gives CASRLRDTEAFF. The variable domain in full, completed from reference TRBV7-8 and TRBJ1-1, reads GAGVSQSPRYKVAKRGQDVALRCDPISGHVSLFWYQQALGQGPEFLTYFQNEAQLDKSGLPSDRFFAERPEGSVSTLKIQRTQQEDSAVYLCASRLRDTEAFFGQGTRLTVV.

In this sample, this clonotype turned up many times. The V call is TRBV29-1, the J call TRBJ2-3, with a possible D match to TRBD2 (6 bases). Germline V gives CDR1 SQVTM, CDR2 ANQGSEA. The V and J ends lost 1 base and 2 bases respectively, with 13 bases between them. The CDR3 is 15 amino acids. CDR3 region: CSVEGVGGLTDTQYF. DNA for the CDR3: TGCAGCGTTGAAGGAGTCGGGGGACTCACAGATACGCAGTATTTT.

The rearrangement joins TRBV30 to TRBJ2-6, with 9 bases lining up with TRBD1. The CDR3 runs 17 residues. Trimming cost V 3 bases and J 1 base; bases outside gene matches: 7. Germline V gives CDR1 GTSNPN, CDR2 SVGIG (reference sequence). CDR3 coding DNA: TGTGCCTGGAGGAGGGACAGGGTAATGTCTGGGGCCAACGTCCTGACTTTC. Its translation is CAWRRDRVMSGANVLTF.

This clonotype has just a few counts. This sequence joins TRBV28 and TRBJ2-7, with a tentative D call TRBD2 (6 bases). This CDR3 spans 14 amino acids. The germline V gene has CDR1 MDHEN and CDR2 SYDVKM. The ends were cut back, 4 bases at V and 3 bases at J, with 13 bases in the middle. This CDR3 is CASSSGTRFYEQYF. Written as DNA, the CDR3 is TGTGCCAGCAGTTCCGGGACTCGATTCTACGAGCAGTACTTC.

Comment on this clonotype: Germline is not matched at one junction end, which may reflect a read error. The chain carries TRBV19 and TRBJ1-1; tentative D call: TRBD1 (6 bases). This CDR3 region has 15 residues. Looked up from germline, CDR1 is LNHDA and CDR2 is SQIVND (reference sequence). CDR3 region: CASRRLGGANAEAFF. The DNA for the CDR3 is TGTGCCAGTAGACGATTGGGGGGCGCGAACGCTGAAGCTTTCTTT.

This clonotype came up many times. V is TRBV7-8 and J is TRBJ1-6, with D possibly TRBD1 on 6 matching bases. CDR1 SGHVS and CDR2 FQNEAQ come from the germline V gene. The CDR3 length is 15 residues. V was clipped by 4 bases and J by 8 bases, with 15 bases between them. The CDR3 reads CASSSARGADSPLHF. The CDR3 DNA reads as TGTGCCAGCAGCTCCGCCAGGGGCGCGGATTCACCCCTCCACTTT.

This clonotype has just a few counts. The V call is TRBV20-1, the J call TRBJ2-1, with 9 bases matching TRBD2. The germline CDR1 and CDR2 sequences are DFQATT and SNEGSKA (reference sequence). CDR3 length: 15 amino acids. After removal of 4 bases from V and 8 bases from J, the junction contained 12 bases not matched to a gene. CDR3 sequence reads: CSATLERGVFDEQFF. CDR3 DNA: TGCAGTGCTACGTTGGAGCGGGGGGTCTTCGATGAGCAGTTCTTC.

There are many counts of this clonotype. The V and J genes are TRBV7-8 and TRBJ2-2; D might be TRBD2 (6 bases). With 5 bases removed from V and 3 bases from J, the gap between germline ends came to 16 bases. CDR1 and CDR2 (germline): SGHVS, FQNEAQ. The CDR3 is 16 residues long. The CDR3 nucleotides are TGTGCCAGCAGCCTCCAATTTGGCGGGGACACCGGGGAGCTGTTTTTT. This translates into CASSLQFGGDTGELFF.

The rearrangement joins TRBV6-8 to TRBJ2-7; 12 bases match TRBD2. There are 13 residues in the CDR3. The germline V gene encodes CDR1 MNHGY and CDR2 SAAAGT. Trimming removed 6 bases from V and 9 bases from J; junction bases left unmatched: 6. The CDR3 reads CASSRLAGDVQYF. As DNA, the CDR3 is TGTGCCAGCAGCAGACTAGCGGGGGACGTGCAGTACTTC.

Comments on this clonotype: This may arise from a read error, as a much more abundant clone is one base away. The chain employs TRBV7-3 and TRBJ2-5; D is unresolved. With 4 bases removed from V and 4 bases from J, the gap between germline ends came to 10 bases. The germline gives CDR1 SGHTA, CDR2 FQGTGA. CDR3 length: 13 residues. CDR3 loop: CASSSSPGETQYF. The DNA for the CDR3 is TGTGCCAGCAGCTCATCGCCCGGAGAGACCCAGTACTTC.

The V and J genes are TRBV5-6 and TRBJ1-2, with D uncertain. V shed 6 bases and J shed 6 bases, with 21 bases lying between them. CDR1 and CDR2 from the germline V gene are SGHDT and YYEEEE. The CDR3 length is 15 residues. The DNA for the CDR3 is TGTGCCAGCACCCCTCGGAAAAATTCTATCGATGGCTACACCTTC. Translation: CASTPRKNSIDGYTF.

This clonotype occurred a few times. The V and J genes are TRBV5-1 and TRBJ2-1; maybe TRBD1 (6 bases). Trimming stripped 0 bases from V and 9 bases from J, with 10 bases between. The CDR3 loop spans 13 amino acids. In germline, CDR1 is SGHRS, CDR2 YFSETQ. The CDR3 DNA follows: TGCGCCAGCAGCTTGGAGCAGGGGACTGAGCAGTTCTTC. This gives the protein CASSLEQGTEQFF.

This clonotype has at least ten counts. This chain connects TRBV29-1 to TRBJ1-1; TRBD1 is a possible D gene (5 bases). The V gene's germline CDR1 is SQVTM and CDR2 ANQGSEA. There are 14 residues in the CDR3. Trimming stripped 1 base from V and 3 bases from J, with 12 bases between. The CDR3: CSVEVAGRDTEAFF. CDR3 nucleotide sequence: TGCAGCGTTGAAGTCGCGGGGCGGGACACTGAAGCTTTCTTT.

This chain joins TRBV5-4 and TRBJ2-6, with D hard to call. CDR1 and CDR2 from the germline V gene are SGHNT and YYREEE (reference sequence). The CDR3 is made up of 18 amino acids. Trimming left V 2 bases short and J 0 bases short, with 15 bases between. For the CDR3, the DNA is TGTGCCAGCAGCTTCTCCCTTCTAGGGATCTCTGGGGCCAACGTCCTGACTTTC. It codes for CASSFSLLGISGANVLTF.

This clonotype showed up just a few times. The J gene is TRBJ2-6, the V gene TRBV19; D is unclear. The CDR3 sequence is 13 residues long. V dropped 7 bases and J dropped 1 base, with 5 bases sitting between them. CDR1 and CDR2 (germline): LNHDA, SQIVND (reference sequence). The CDR3 DNA is TGTGCCAGTATTCGTTCTGGGGCCAACGTCCTGACTTTC. It is translated as CASIRSGANVLTF.

This clonotype was recorded at least ten times. The genes are TRBV10-3 and TRBJ2-4; D uncertain. Trimming shortened V by 3 bases and J by 5 bases, and 11 bases separated the two germline ends. CDR1 ENHRY and CDR2 SYGVKD come from the germline V gene. CDR3 length equals 14 residues. In DNA form, the CDR3 reads TGTGCCATCAGTGATTTCCCGACGGAAAACATTCAGTACTTC. This gives the protein CAISDFPTENIQYF.

Many counts were recorded for this clonotype. The chain joins TRBV2 to TRBJ1-1; D unresolved. V lost 4 bases, J lost 4 bases, and 16 bases lay in between. CDR1 SNHLY and CDR2 FYNNEI come from the germline V gene. The CDR3 is 15 residues long. This chain's CDR3 is CASSVRSPDFTEAFF. For the CDR3, the DNA is TGTGCCAGCAGTGTAAGGTCGCCGGATTTCACTGAAGCTTTCTTT.

This clonotype was counted between two and nine times. The chain combines TRBV7-3 with TRBJ1-1, with D tentatively TRBD1 (6 bases). In germline, CDR1 is SGHTA, CDR2 FQGTGA. The CDR3 is 16 residues long. Trimming shortened V by 1 base and J by 4 bases, and 16 bases separated the two germline ends. The CDR3 is CASSLNLGGTRTEAFF. The CDR3 region has the DNA TGTGCCAGCAGCTTAAACTTAGGGGGAACCCGCACTGAAGCTTTCTTT.

The chain combines TRBV11-3 with TRBJ2-7, with 11 bases matching TRBD2. V gave up 5 bases and J gave up 1 base; unmatched junction bases: 4. The CDR3 is 15 residues long. Germline CDR1 SGHNT, CDR2 YENEEA. The CDR3 here is CASSPGTSGSYEQYF. CDR3 nucleotides: TGTGCCAGCAGCCCGGGGACTAGCGGATCCTACGAGCAGTACTTC.

The chain has TRBV23-1 and TRBJ2-7; D unresolved. TRBV23-1 is identified as an open reading frame with a role that is uncertain. This CDR3 has 14 amino acids. Trimming cost V 7 bases and J 4 bases, with 17 bases left between them. CDR3 DNA sequence: TGCGCCAGCACCCATTGTCGCCGCGAGTACGAGCAGTACTTC. Protein sequence: CASTHCRREYEQYF.

The genes are TRBV20-1 and TRBJ2-3; TRBD2 aligns across 10 bases. With 0 bases clipped from V and 6 bases from J, the junction kept 3 bases outside the gene matches. Germline assignment: CDR1 DFQATT and CDR2 SNEGSKA (reference sequence). This CDR3 contains 14 residues. The CDR3 loop is CSARDPSGGDTQYF. The CDR3 DNA follows: TGCAGTGCTAGAGATCCTAGCGGGGGTGATACGCAGTATTTT.

This clonotype has a count of ten or more. The rearrangement uses TRBV7-2 and TRBJ2-7, with TRBD2 matching over 10 bases. With V trimmed by 1 base and J by 9 bases, 9 bases remained unmatched. Germline V gives CDR1 SGHTA, CDR2 FQGNSA. The CDR3 totals 15 residues. This CDR3 reads CASSLDSGGAARQYF. The CDR3 DNA reads TGTGCCAGCAGCTTAGACAGCGGGGGGGCTGCGCGGCAGTACTTC.

The gene calls are TRBV28 and TRBJ1-1; D gene ambiguous. Trimming left V 4 bases short and J 0 bases short, with 18 bases between. This CDR3 is 17 amino acids long. Germline assignment: CDR1 MDHEN and CDR2 SYDVKM. DNA for the CDR3: TGTGCCAGCAGTTACCACCCATATGCAGGCCTGAACACTGAAGCTTTCTTT. Translating it yields CASSYHPYAGLNTEAFF.

The chain recombines TRBV6-1 with TRBJ1-1, with D unclear. CDR1 is MNHNS, CDR2 SASEGT, per germline. The CDR3 sequence is 14 residues long. V was shortened by 5 bases and J by 1 base, with 11 bases between the two germline ends. Written as DNA, the CDR3 is TGTGCCAGCAGTCACAGACTAGCGAACACTGAAGCTTTCTTT. Translation gives CASSHRLANTEAFF.

The rearrangement links TRBV30 to TRBJ1-2, with unresolved D. Germline lookup yields CDR1 GTSNPN and CDR2 SVGIG (reference sequence). The CDR3 contains 12 residues. V lost 2 bases and J lost 1, with 5 bases in between. CDR3: CAWSPINYGYTF. CDR3 nucleotides: TGTGCCTGGAGTCCGATTAACTATGGCTACACCTTC.

This clonotype was observed a few times. J is TRBJ1-5 and V is TRBV30; 7 nucleotides line up with TRBD1. The CDR3 is 16 residues long. V lost 2 bases and J lost 0; bases outside the gene matches: 7. Germline V gene lookup returns CDR1 GTSNPN and CDR2 SVGIG (reference sequence). CDR3 DNA: TGTGCCTGGAGTTCTGGGGACAGTTATAGCAATCAGCCCCAGCATTTT. It codes for CAWSSGDSYSNQPQHF.

This clonotype has only a few counts. The rearrangement uses TRBV5-8 and TRBJ1-5; unclear D gene. Germline loops: CDR1 SGHTS, CDR2 YDEGEE. V was pared by 6 bases and J by 2 bases, with 12 bases between. This CDR3 spans 14 amino acids. DNA of the CDR3: TGTGCCAGCAAGTCTCCCGGGGGCAATCAGCCCCAGCATTTT. It yields the protein CASKSPGGNQPQHF.

This clonotype was found many times. This rearrangement joins TRBV12-3 or TRBV12-4 to TRBJ2-5, with 9 bases aligning to TRBD2. The CDR3 totals 17 residues. J gave up 3 bases and V 4 bases, and 12 bases lay outside the gene matches. DNA of the CDR3: TGTGCCAGCAGTTCCCCCTCGAGGGGCGGGGGGGAAGAGACCCAGTACTTC. Translated, it gives CASSSPSRGGGEETQYF.